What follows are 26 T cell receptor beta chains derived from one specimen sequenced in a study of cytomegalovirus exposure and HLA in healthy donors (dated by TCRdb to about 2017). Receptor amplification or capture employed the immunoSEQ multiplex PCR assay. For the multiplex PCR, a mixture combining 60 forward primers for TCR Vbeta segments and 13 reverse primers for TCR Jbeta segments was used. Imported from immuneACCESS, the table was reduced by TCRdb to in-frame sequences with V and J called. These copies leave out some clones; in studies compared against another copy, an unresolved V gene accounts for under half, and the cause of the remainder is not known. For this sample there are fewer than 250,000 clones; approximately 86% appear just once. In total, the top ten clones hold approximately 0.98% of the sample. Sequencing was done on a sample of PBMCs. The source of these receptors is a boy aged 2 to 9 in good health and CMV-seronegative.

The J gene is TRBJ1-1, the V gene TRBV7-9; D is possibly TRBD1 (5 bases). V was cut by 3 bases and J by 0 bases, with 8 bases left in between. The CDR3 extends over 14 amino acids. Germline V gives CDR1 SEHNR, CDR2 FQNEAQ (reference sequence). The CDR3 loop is CASSFGRVNTEAFF. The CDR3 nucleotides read TGTGCCAGCAGCTTTGGCAGGGTGAACACTGAAGCTTTCTTT.

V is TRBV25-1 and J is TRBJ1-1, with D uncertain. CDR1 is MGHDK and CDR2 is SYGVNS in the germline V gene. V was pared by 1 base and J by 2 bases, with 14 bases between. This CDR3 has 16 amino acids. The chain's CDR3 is CASSESVRASNTEAFF. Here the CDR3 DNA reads TGTGCCAGCAGTGAATCTGTACGTGCGTCCAACACTGAAGCTTTCTTT.

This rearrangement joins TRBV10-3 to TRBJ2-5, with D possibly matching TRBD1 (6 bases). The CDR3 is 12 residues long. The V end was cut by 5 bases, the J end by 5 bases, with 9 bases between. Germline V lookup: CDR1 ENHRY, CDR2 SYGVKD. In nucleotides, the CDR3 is TGTGCCATCAGTTGGCAGGGGGAGACCCAGTACTTC. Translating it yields CAISWQGETQYF.

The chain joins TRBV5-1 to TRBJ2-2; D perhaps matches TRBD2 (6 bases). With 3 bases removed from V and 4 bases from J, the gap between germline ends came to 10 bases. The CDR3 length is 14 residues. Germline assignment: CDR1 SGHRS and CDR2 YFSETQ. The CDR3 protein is CASSWRDPTGELFF. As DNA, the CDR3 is TGCGCCAGCAGCTGGCGGGACCCCACCGGGGAGCTGTTTTTT.

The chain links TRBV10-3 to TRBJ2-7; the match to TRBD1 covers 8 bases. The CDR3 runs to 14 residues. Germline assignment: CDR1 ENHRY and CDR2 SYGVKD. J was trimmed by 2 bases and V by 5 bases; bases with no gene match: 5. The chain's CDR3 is CAISQTGVTYEQYF. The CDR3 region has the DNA TGTGCCATCAGTCAGACAGGGGTTACCTACGAGCAGTACTTC.

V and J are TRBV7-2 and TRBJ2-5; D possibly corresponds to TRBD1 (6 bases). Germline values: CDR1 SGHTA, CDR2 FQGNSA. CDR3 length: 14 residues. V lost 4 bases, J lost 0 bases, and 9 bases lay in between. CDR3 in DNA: TGTGCCAGCAGCTCAAGGGGGTACCAAGAGACCCAGTACTTC. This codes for CASSSRGYQETQYF.

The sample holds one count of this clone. This CDR3 is CASLRSGTGETQYF. The CDR3 coding sequence is TGTGCCAGCCTTCGTAGCGGGACCGGAGAGACCCAGTACTTC. The J gene is TRBJ2-5, the V gene TRBV11-2, with TRBD2 identical over 8 bases. Germline V gene sequence: CDR1 SGHAT, CDR2 FQNNGV. V lost 8 bases to trimming and J lost 4 bases; unmatched junction nucleotides: 9. The CDR3 spans 14 residues.

The CDR3 nucleotides are TGTGCCAGTAGTTGGACAGGTAATGACGCCTACGAGCAGTACTTC. It yields the protein CASSWTGNDAYEQYF. The V call is TRBV19, the J call TRBJ2-7, with 7 positions matching TRBD1. Germline V lookup: CDR1 LNHDA, CDR2 SQIVND (reference sequence). The CDR3 is 15 amino acids. Trimming cost V 5 bases and J 2 bases; bases outside gene matches: 9. The entire variable domain, with the rest obtained from reference TRBV19 and TRBJ2-7, is as follows: DGGITQSPKYLFRKEGQNVTLSCEQNLNHDAMYWYRQDPGQGLRLIYYSQIVNDFQKGDIAEGYSVSREKKESFPLTVTSAQKNPTAFYLCASSWTGNDAYEQYFGPGTRLTVT.

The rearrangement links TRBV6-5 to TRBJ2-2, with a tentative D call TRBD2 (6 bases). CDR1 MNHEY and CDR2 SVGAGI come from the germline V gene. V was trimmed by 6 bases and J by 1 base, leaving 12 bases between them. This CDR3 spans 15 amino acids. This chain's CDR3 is CASRGRGWNTGELFF. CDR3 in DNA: TGTGCCAGCAGAGGCCGGGGGTGGAACACCGGGGAGCTGTTTTTT.

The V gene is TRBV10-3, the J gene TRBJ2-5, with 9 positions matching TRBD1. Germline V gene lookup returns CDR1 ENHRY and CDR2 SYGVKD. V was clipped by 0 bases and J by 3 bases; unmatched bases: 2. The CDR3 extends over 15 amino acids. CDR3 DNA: TGTGCCATCAGTGAGTCGACAGGGGGGGAAGAGACCCAGTACTTC. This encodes CAISESTGGEETQYF.

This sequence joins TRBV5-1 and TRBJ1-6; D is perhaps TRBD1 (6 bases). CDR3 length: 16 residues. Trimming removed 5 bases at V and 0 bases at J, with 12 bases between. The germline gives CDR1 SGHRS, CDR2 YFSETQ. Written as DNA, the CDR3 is TGCGCCAGCAGACCCGACAGGAGCTCCTATAATTCACCCCTCCACTTT. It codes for CASRPDRSSYNSPLHF.

DNA of the CDR3: TGTGCCAGCCAAAAGGGACAGGGTAACACTGAAGCTTTCTTT. Translation: CASQKGQGNTEAFF. The chain is built from TRBV10-3 and TRBJ1-1; the match to TRBD1 covers 9 bases. Germline loops: CDR1 ENHRY, CDR2 SYGVKD. Trimming cost V 10 bases and J 2 bases; bases outside gene matches: 8. The CDR3 contains 14 residues.

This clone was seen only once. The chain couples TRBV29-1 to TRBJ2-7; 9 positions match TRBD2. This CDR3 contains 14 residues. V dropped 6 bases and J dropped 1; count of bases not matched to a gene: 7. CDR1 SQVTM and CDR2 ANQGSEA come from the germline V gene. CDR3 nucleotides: TGCAGCGTGGCGGGACTAGCCGAATCCTACGAGCAGTACTTC. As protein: CSVAGLAESYEQYF.

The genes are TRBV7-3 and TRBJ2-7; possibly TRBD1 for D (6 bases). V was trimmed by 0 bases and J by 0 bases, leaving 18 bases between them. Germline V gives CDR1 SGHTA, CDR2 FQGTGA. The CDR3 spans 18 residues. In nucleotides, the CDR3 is TGTGCCAGCAGCTTAACCCTCTACGGGACAACGAGCTCCTACGAGCAGTACTTC. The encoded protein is CASSLTLYGTTSSYEQYF.

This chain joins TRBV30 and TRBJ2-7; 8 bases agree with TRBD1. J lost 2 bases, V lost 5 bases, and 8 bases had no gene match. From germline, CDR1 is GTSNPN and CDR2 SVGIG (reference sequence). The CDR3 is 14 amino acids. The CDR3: CAWVARTGPYEQYF. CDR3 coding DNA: TGTGCCTGGGTGGCCCGGACAGGGCCCTACGAGCAGTACTTC. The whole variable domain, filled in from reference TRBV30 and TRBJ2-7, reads SQTIHQWPATLVQPVGSPLSLECTVEGTSNPNLYWYRQAAGRGLQLLFYSVGIGQISSEVPQNLSASRPQDRQFILSSKKLLLSDSGFYLCAWVARTGPYEQYFGPGTRLTVT.

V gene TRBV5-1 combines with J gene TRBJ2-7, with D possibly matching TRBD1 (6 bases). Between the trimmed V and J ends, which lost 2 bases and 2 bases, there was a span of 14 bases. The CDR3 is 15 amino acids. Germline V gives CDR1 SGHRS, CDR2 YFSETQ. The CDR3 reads CASSLKDSSTYEQYF. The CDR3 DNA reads TGCGCCAGCAGCTTAAAGGACAGTTCCACCTACGAGCAGTACTTC. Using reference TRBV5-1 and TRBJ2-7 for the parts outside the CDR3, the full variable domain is KAGVTQTPRYLIKTRGQQVTLSCSPISGHRSVSWYQQTPGQGLQFLFEYFSETQRNKGNFPGRFSGRQFSNSRSEMNVSTLELGDSALYLCASSLKDSSTYEQYFGPGTRLTVT.

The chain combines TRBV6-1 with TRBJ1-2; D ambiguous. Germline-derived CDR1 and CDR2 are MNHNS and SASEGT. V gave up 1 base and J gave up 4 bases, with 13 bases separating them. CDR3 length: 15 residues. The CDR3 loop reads CASSEDSHLGYGYTF. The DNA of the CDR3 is TGTGCCAGCAGTGAAGACAGTCACCTGGGCTATGGCTACACCTTC.

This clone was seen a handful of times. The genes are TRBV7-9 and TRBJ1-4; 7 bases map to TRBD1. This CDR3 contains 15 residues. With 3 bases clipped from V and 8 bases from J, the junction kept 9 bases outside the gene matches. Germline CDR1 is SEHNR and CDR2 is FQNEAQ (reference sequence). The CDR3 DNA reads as TGTGCCAGCAGCTTCACGACAGGGTCGCGGGAAAAACTGTTTTTT. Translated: CASSFTTGSREKLFF.

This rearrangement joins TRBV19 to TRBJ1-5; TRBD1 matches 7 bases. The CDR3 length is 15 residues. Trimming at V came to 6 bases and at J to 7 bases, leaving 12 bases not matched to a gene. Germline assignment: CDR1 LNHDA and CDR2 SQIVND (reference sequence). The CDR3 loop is CASRELTGSGQPQHF. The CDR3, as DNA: TGTGCCAGTAGGGAATTGACAGGGTCGGGCCAGCCCCAGCATTTT.

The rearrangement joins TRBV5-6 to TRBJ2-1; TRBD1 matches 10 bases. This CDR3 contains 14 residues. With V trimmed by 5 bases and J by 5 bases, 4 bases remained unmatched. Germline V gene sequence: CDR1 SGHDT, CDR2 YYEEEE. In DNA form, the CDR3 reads TGTGCCAGCAGGGGACAGGGGTTGAACAATGAGCAGTTCTTC. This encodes CASRGQGLNNEQFF.

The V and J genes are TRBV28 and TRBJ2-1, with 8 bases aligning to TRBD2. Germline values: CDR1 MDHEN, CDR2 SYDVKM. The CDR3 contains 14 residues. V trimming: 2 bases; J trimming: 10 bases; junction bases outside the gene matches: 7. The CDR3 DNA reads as TGTGCCAGCAGTTTACCCGGACTAGCCGTCGAGCAGTTCTTC. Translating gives CASSLPGLAVEQFF.

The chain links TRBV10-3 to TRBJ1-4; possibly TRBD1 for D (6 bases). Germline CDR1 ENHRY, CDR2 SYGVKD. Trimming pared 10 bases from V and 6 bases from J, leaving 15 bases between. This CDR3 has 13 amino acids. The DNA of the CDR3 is TGTGCCACTACAGGGAGAGAGGATGAAAAACTGTTTTTT. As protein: CATTGREDEKLFF.

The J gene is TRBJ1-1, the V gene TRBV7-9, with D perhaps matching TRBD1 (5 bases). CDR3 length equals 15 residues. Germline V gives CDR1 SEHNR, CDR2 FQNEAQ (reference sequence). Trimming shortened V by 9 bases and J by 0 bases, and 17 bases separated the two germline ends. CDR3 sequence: CASRGEQGMNTEAFF. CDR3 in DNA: TGTGCCAGTCGCGGGGAGCAGGGAATGAACACTGAAGCTTTCTTT.

In nucleotides, the CDR3 is TGTGCCAGCAGTCGGTTTGGGAACACTGAAGCTTTCTTT. It encodes CASSRFGNTEAFF. V and J are TRBV27 and TRBJ1-1; no reliable D call. This CDR3 comprises 13 residues. CDR1 and CDR2 (germline): MNHEY, SMNVEV (reference sequence). Trimming stripped 5 bases from V and 1 base from J, with 8 bases between.

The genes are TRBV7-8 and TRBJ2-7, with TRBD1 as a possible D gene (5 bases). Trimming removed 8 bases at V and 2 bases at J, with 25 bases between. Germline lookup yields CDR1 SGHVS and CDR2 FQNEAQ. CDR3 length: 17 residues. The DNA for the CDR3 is TGTGCCAGCCCCTCCCAAGGGGAAGGTCCAACCACCTACGAGCAGTACTTC. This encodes CASPSQGEGPTTYEQYF.

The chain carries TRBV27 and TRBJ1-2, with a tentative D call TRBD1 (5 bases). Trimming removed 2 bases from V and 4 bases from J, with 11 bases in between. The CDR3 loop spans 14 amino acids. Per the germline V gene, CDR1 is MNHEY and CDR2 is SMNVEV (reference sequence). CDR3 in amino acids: CASSLRPGSYGYTF. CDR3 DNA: TGTGCCAGCAGTTTACGCCCAGGGTCCTATGGCTACACCTTC.